A single sample gave rise to the 8 T cell receptor beta chains below, sequenced in a study of blood T cell repertoires in COVID-19. Here immunoSEQ multiplex PCR was the method, and the copy in TCRdb shows in-frame clones only, minus some. This repertoire shows over 200,000 clones, 70% to 90% found once; its top ten account for approximately 12%. The sequenced sample consisted of peripheral blood. These receptors were taken from a woman younger than 35 who had recovered from COVID-19.

The rearrangement uses TRBV4-2 and TRBJ2-2; 7 nucleotides agree with TRBD2. The CDR3 loop spans 15 amino acids. The V and J ends lost 3 bases and 7 bases, in that order; junction bases with no gene match: 8. CDR1 and CDR2 from the germline V gene are LGHNA and YNFKEQ. The CDR3: CASSHLSGTGGELFF. CDR3 DNA: TGTGCCAGCAGCCACCTAAGCGGGACCGGCGGGGAGCTGTTTTTT.

This chain joins TRBV30 and TRBJ1-2; the D gene is possibly TRBD1 (5 bases). The length of the CDR3 is 14 residues. Trimming removed 4 bases from V and 0 bases from J, with 12 bases in between. The germline gives CDR1 GTSNPN, CDR2 SVGIG (reference sequence). CDR3 sequence (DNA): TGTGCCTGGAACCAGGGCATCCCTAACTATGGCTACACCTTC. Translating it yields CAWNQGIPNYGYTF.

The genes are TRBV4-1 and TRBJ2-7; maybe TRBD2 (6 bases). CDR3 size: 19 residues. The V end lost 0 bases, the J end lost 2 bases, and 23 bases lay between the germline ends. From germline, CDR1 is MGHRA and CDR2 YSYEKL. The CDR3 loop reads CASSQDRRAVSGPPYEQYF. As DNA, the CDR3 is TGCGCCAGCAGCCAAGATAGACGAGCGGTCAGCGGGCCGCCCTACGAGCAGTACTTC.

The rearrangement links TRBV5-5 to TRBJ1-4; 7 nucleotides match TRBD1. CDR1 SGHKS and CDR2 YYEKEE come from the germline V gene (reference sequence). The CDR3 spans 15 residues. V was pared by 0 bases and J by 7 bases, with 6 bases of the junction left unmatched. The CDR3 region is CASSLGQGIGEKLFF. The CDR3 DNA reads as TGTGCCAGCAGCTTGGGACAGGGCATCGGTGAAAAACTGTTTTTT. Drawing the rest from reference TRBV5-5 and TRBJ1-4, the complete variable domain is DAGVTQSPTHLIKTRGQQVTLRCSPISGHKSVSWYQQVLGQGPQFIFQYYEKEERGRGNFPDRFSARQFPNYSSELNVNALLLGDSALYLCASSLGQGIGEKLFFGSGTQLSVL.

The chain employs TRBV5-1 and TRBJ2-2; 7 nucleotides line up with TRBD2. This CDR3 is built from 15 residues. J lost 1 base, V lost 4 bases, and 4 bases had no gene match. Germline assignment: CDR1 SGHRS and CDR2 YFSETQ. The DNA of the CDR3 is TGCGCCAGCAGCCCAATAGCGGGGAACACCGGGGAGCTGTTTTTT. Amino acid sequence: CASSPIAGNTGELFF. Full variable domain (rest looked up from reference TRBV5-1 and TRBJ2-2): KAGVTQTPRYLIKTRGQQVTLSCSPISGHRSVSWYQQTPGQGLQFLFEYFSETQRNKGNFPGRFSGRQFSNSRSEMNVSTLELGDSALYLCASSPIAGNTGELFFGEGSRLTVL.

V and J are TRBV24-1 and TRBJ2-7; TRBD1 matches at 9 bases. CDR1 and CDR2 from the germline V gene are KGHDR and SFDVKD. With V trimmed by 4 bases and J by 4 bases, 7 bases remained unmatched. The CDR3 consists of 15 residues. The CDR3 sequence is CATSEPGQGYYEQYF. DNA of the CDR3: TGTGCCACCAGTGAGCCGGGACAGGGTTATTACGAGCAGTACTTC.

This rearrangement joins TRBV10-3 to TRBJ1-1, with a tentative D call TRBD1 (5 bases). CDR1 ENHRY and CDR2 SYGVKD come from the germline V gene. The CDR3 spans 14 residues. Trimming cost V 3 bases and J 3 bases, with 11 bases left between them. CDR3 amino acids: CAISDPSGDTEAFF. CDR3 coding DNA: TGTGCCATCAGTGATCCATCGGGGGACACTGAAGCTTTCTTT.

The chain joins TRBV19 to TRBJ2-5, with D perhaps matching TRBD2 (6 bases). This CDR3 spans 15 amino acids. Trimming stripped 2 bases from V and 0 bases from J, with 10 bases between. Germline V gives CDR1 LNHDA, CDR2 SQIVND (reference sequence). CDR3: CASSIYGSYQETQYF. The CDR3 nucleotides read TGTGCCAGTAGTATATACGGGAGTTACCAAGAGACCCAGTACTTC.